This TCR beta chain was profiled in a study of T cells in Graves' hyperthyroidism and ophthalmopathy. Study-level results: Most thyroid clonotypes expanded above 0.001 were also detected in blood.

Turning to this clonotype: Its antigen is currently unknown.

RNA transcripts yielded amplified TCR beta CDR3 regions. The HTBI primer set was used in a first-round RT-PCR of the TCR CDR3. TCRdb re-derived calls from the multiplex PCR reads in MiXCR, one entry per CDR3 protein. The sample lists about 270,000 distinct CDR3 sequences, 22% seen once, with around 60% in the top ten. Diagnoses were established using clinical symptoms, serum thyroxine and TRAb, thyroid ultrasound and orbital computed tomography. CDR1 is MNHEY, CDR2 SVGEGT, per germline. There are 11 residues in the CDR3. Sequenced: blood. This clonotype originated in a man aged 25 to 45 with Graves' ophthalmopathy. The chain recombines TRBV6-2 or TRBV6-3 with TRBJ1-4; D is unresolved. This chain's CDR3 is CATAANEKLFF. The CDR3 DNA is TGTGCTACGGCGGCAAATGAAAAACTGTTTTTT.